This T cell receptor (beta chain) was identified in a study of cytomegalovirus exposure and HLA in healthy donors. Whole-study results and caveats: Analysis was performed later, and it showed HLA-associated TCR beta chains to be more clonally expanded than equally common others. Only CMV serostatus was available as immune exposure information.

PCR amplification relied on 60 Vbeta primers (plus 13 Jbeta primers). Assay used: immunoSEQ multiplex PCR; TCRdb lists only in-frame clones, some missing. In the table there are approximately 100,000 clones, 65% to 80% of which are singletons. Details on this clone: Its antigen is currently unknown.

Germline assignment: CDR1 MNHNS and CDR2 SASEGT. V was pared by 2 bases and J by 6 bases, with 5 bases between. This CDR3 comprises 11 residues. Specimen: PBMCs. This rearrangement joins TRBV6-1 to TRBJ2-7; D is undetermined. This clonotype was obtained from a female donor in good health and CMV-seronegative. CDR3 bases: TGTGCCAGCAGTGAACTGTCCGAGCAGTACTTC. Encoded protein: CASSELSEQYF.